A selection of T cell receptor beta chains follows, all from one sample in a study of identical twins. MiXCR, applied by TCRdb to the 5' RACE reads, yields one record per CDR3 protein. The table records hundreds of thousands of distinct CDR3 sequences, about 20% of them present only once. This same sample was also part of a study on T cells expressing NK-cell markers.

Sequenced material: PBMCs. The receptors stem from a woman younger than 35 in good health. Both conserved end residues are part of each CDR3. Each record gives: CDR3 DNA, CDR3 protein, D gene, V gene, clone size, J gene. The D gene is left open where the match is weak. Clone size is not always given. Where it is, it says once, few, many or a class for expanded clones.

cdr3_nt: TGTGCCTCCAGCAGCCCCTCGAACACCGGGGAGCTGTTTTTT
cdr3_aa: CASSSPSNTGELFF
d_call: NA
v_call: TRBV15
clone_size: once
j_call: TRBJ2-2

cdr3_nt: TGCGCCAGCAGCTTGGCGCCGCCGGCGACAGATACGCAGTATTTT
cdr3_aa: CASSLAPPATDTQYF
d_call: NA
v_call: TRBV5-1
clone_size: few
j_call: TRBJ2-3

cdr3_nt: TGTGCCAGCAGAGGACTAGCGGGAGAGACCCAGTACTTC
cdr3_aa: CASRGLAGETQYF
d_call: TRBD2
v_call: TRBV6-1
clone_size: NA
j_call: TRBJ2-5

cdr3_nt: TGTGCCAGCTCACCACCCGGGTCTGGTACGCAGTATTTT
cdr3_aa: CASSPPGSGTQYF
d_call: NA
v_call: TRBV18
clone_size: few
j_call: TRBJ2-3

cdr3_nt: TGCGCCAGCAGCCCCTCCGCAGCCACCTACGAGCAGTACTTC
cdr3_aa: CASSPSAATYEQYF
d_call: NA
v_call: TRBV5-1
clone_size: NA
j_call: TRBJ2-7

cdr3_nt: TGTGCCAGCAGTTACTCCGTCAGGGACAATGAGCAGTTCTTC
cdr3_aa: CASSYSVRDNEQFF
d_call: NA
v_call: TRBV6-5
clone_size: NA
j_call: TRBJ2-1

cdr3_nt: TGTGCCAGCAGTAATAGCGGAATTGCGTCCTACGAGCAGTACTTC
cdr3_aa: CASSNSGIASYEQYF
d_call: NA
v_call: TRBV12-3/TRBV12-4
clone_size: once
j_call: TRBJ2-7

cdr3_nt: TGCAGTGCTAGTGGTGGAGGGGTTGTTGCCGATGAGCAGTACTTC
cdr3_aa: CSASGGGVVADEQYF
d_call: NA
v_call: TRBV20-1
clone_size: NA
j_call: TRBJ2-7

cdr3_nt: TGTGCCAGCAGTTCCTACAAGGGGAACGAGCAGTTCTTC
cdr3_aa: CASSSYKGNEQFF
d_call: NA
v_call: TRBV6-2/TRBV6-3
clone_size: once
j_call: TRBJ2-1

cdr3_nt: TGTGCCACCACGCTACAGGACTCTGGGGCCAACGTCCTGACTTTC
cdr3_aa: CATTLQDSGANVLTF
d_call: NA
v_call: TRBV18
clone_size: NA
j_call: TRBJ2-6

cdr3_nt: TGTGCCAGCAGTTATCTCTCTACGCGAACCTCCTACAATGAGCAGTTCTTC
cdr3_aa: CASSYLSTRTSYNEQFF
d_call: NA
v_call: TRBV6-5
clone_size: once
j_call: TRBJ2-1

cdr3_nt: TGTGCCAGCAGCGTAGGTGGGGGACAAAGCTCTGGGGCCAACGTCCTGACTTTC
cdr3_aa: CASSVGGGQSSGANVLTF
d_call: NA
v_call: TRBV9
clone_size: NA
j_call: TRBJ2-6

cdr3_nt: TGTGCCAGCAGCATGGGGGCGGGACTAGCGGGGCAAGAGACCCAGTACTTC
cdr3_aa: CASSMGAGLAGQETQYF
d_call: TRBD2
v_call: TRBV5-8
clone_size: NA
j_call: TRBJ2-5

cdr3_nt: TGCGCCAGCGGCGACAGGGGCTCCTACAATGAGCAGTTCTTC
cdr3_aa: CASGDRGSYNEQFF
d_call: TRBD1
v_call: TRBV5-1
clone_size: NA
j_call: TRBJ2-1

cdr3_nt: TGTGCCAGCAGCTTAACAGGCCAAGCTTTCTTT
cdr3_aa: CASSLTGQAFF
d_call: NA
v_call: TRBV7-9
clone_size: NA
j_call: TRBJ1-1

cdr3_nt: TGCAGTGCTTTTACAGGCTTCAATCAGCCCCAGCATTTT
cdr3_aa: CSAFTGFNQPQHF
d_call: NA
v_call: TRBV20-1
clone_size: few
j_call: TRBJ1-5

cdr3_nt: TGCGCCAGCAGCCCTTGGGACAGCTCTGACGAGCAGTACTTC
cdr3_aa: CASSPWDSSDEQYF
d_call: TRBD1
v_call: TRBV5-1
clone_size: NA
j_call: TRBJ2-7

cdr3_nt: TGTGCCAGCCCCCCTACGGCGGGAATCACAGATACGCAGTATTTT
cdr3_aa: CASPPTAGITDTQYF
d_call: NA
v_call: TRBV12-3/TRBV12-4
clone_size: few
j_call: TRBJ2-3

cdr3_nt: TGCAGTGCTAGAGATCTAGGGCAGGCCTATGGCTACACCTTC
cdr3_aa: CSARDLGQAYGYTF
d_call: NA
v_call: TRBV20-1
clone_size: many
j_call: TRBJ1-2

cdr3_nt: TGTGCCAGCAGCCCCGGGACAGAGAACAATGAGCAGTTCTTC
cdr3_aa: CASSPGTENNEQFF
d_call: TRBD1
v_call: TRBV4-2
clone_size: many
j_call: TRBJ2-1

cdr3_nt: TGTGCCAGCAGCTTAGTGACTGCCGGGGAGGATACGCAGTATTTT
cdr3_aa: CASSLVTAGEDTQYF
d_call: NA
v_call: TRBV7-9
clone_size: NA
j_call: TRBJ2-3

cdr3_nt: TGTGCCAGCATGCCTAGCGGGACCTACTACGAGCAGTACTTC
cdr3_aa: CASMPSGTYYEQYF
d_call: TRBD2
v_call: TRBV27
clone_size: NA
j_call: TRBJ2-7

cdr3_nt: TGTGCCAGCAGCTTGGCGAGCGGCGAGCAGTACTTC
cdr3_aa: CASSLASGEQYF
d_call: NA
v_call: TRBV5-5
clone_size: NA
j_call: TRBJ2-7

cdr3_nt: TGTGCCAGCAGCCCTCGACTCCTCTCCCTTAACACTGAAGCTTTCTTT
cdr3_aa: CASSPRLLSLNTEAFF
d_call: NA
v_call: TRBV7-9
clone_size: NA
j_call: TRBJ1-1

cdr3_nt: TGCAGTGCTAGAGTCCCTTATGGCTACACCTTC
cdr3_aa: CSARVPYGYTF
d_call: NA
v_call: TRBV20-1
clone_size: few
j_call: TRBJ1-2

cdr3_nt: TGCAGTGCTAGCGACGGTGGTAATCAGCCCCAGCATTTT
cdr3_aa: CSASDGGNQPQHF
d_call: NA
v_call: TRBV20-1
clone_size: few
j_call: TRBJ1-5

cdr3_nt: TGTGCCAGCAGCTTGGATTTGCGAACCAGCTCCTACAATGAGCAGTTCTTC
cdr3_aa: CASSLDLRTSSYNEQFF
d_call: NA
v_call: TRBV5-5
clone_size: NA
j_call: TRBJ2-1

cdr3_nt: TGTGCCACCAGTGATAGAGGACAGGGGGCGCATGATACGCAGTATTTT
cdr3_aa: CATSDRGQGAHDTQYF
d_call: TRBD1
v_call: TRBV24-1
clone_size: few
j_call: TRBJ2-3

cdr3_nt: TGCAGCGCCGTCCGAGGACAGGGATCCTACGAGCAGTACTTC
cdr3_aa: CSAVRGQGSYEQYF
d_call: TRBD1
v_call: TRBV29-1
clone_size: many
j_call: TRBJ2-7

cdr3_nt: TGCAGTGCTAGAGGGGGGACTAGCGGTGGATACGAGCAGTACTTC
cdr3_aa: CSARGGTSGGYEQYF
d_call: TRBD2
v_call: TRBV20-1
clone_size: NA
j_call: TRBJ2-7

cdr3_nt: TGTGCCAGCAGTGAATACGGGGGGAACTACAATGAGCAGTTCTTC
cdr3_aa: CASSEYGGNYNEQFF
d_call: TRBD2
v_call: TRBV6-1
clone_size: many
j_call: TRBJ2-1

cdr3_nt: TGCAGTGCTAGAGATGACCCACCCGGGACTAGCTACGAGCAGTACTTC
cdr3_aa: CSARDDPPGTSYEQYF
d_call: TRBD2
v_call: TRBV20-1
clone_size: NA
j_call: TRBJ2-7

cdr3_nt: TGTGCCAGCAGCCGGACAGGGGGCGCGTATACGCAGTATTTT
cdr3_aa: CASSRTGGAYTQYF
d_call: TRBD1
v_call: TRBV3-1
clone_size: NA
j_call: TRBJ2-3

cdr3_nt: TGTGCCAGTCATGGACTAGCCGGGTACCAGTACTTC
cdr3_aa: CASHGLAGYQYF
d_call: TRBD2
v_call: TRBV19
clone_size: few
j_call: TRBJ2-5

cdr3_nt: TGCAGCGTTGACGGCCTCCCAGGGGAGACCCAGTACTTC
cdr3_aa: CSVDGLPGETQYF
d_call: NA
v_call: TRBV29-1
clone_size: NA
j_call: TRBJ2-5

cdr3_nt: TGTGCCAGCAGAGGTTTCGGTGTCGCAGATACGCAGTATTTT
cdr3_aa: CASRGFGVADTQYF
d_call: NA
v_call: TRBV12-3/TRBV12-4
clone_size: few
j_call: TRBJ2-3

cdr3_nt: TGTGCCAGCAGCCACCCGGTGGCGGGAGGGCAGTCCTACAATGAGCAGTTCTTC
cdr3_aa: CASSHPVAGGQSYNEQFF
d_call: TRBD2
v_call: TRBV3-1
clone_size: many
j_call: TRBJ2-1

cdr3_nt: TGTGCCAGCAGCGTAGTGGGGACCTCCGAGGCTGAGCAGTTCTTC
cdr3_aa: CASSVVGTSEAEQFF
d_call: NA
v_call: TRBV9
clone_size: few
j_call: TRBJ2-1

cdr3_nt: TGTGCCAGCATGGGACTAGCGGGAACCTACGAGCAGTACTTC
cdr3_aa: CASMGLAGTYEQYF
d_call: TRBD2
v_call: TRBV5-6
clone_size: few
j_call: TRBJ2-7

cdr3_nt: TGTGCCAGCAGCCGAACGGGGGGGGCCTCGAATGAGCAGTTCTTC
cdr3_aa: CASSRTGGASNEQFF
d_call: TRBD2
v_call: TRBV11-3
clone_size: NA
j_call: TRBJ2-1

cdr3_nt: TGCGCCAGCAGCTTGTTCTCAACTAATGAAAAACTGTTTTTT
cdr3_aa: CASSLFSTNEKLFF
d_call: NA
v_call: TRBV5-1
clone_size: few
j_call: TRBJ1-4

cdr3_nt: TGTGCCAGCAAAATTAGCGGGGGGGCTTCTTCCTACAATGAGCAGTTCTTC
cdr3_aa: CASKISGGASSYNEQFF
d_call: TRBD2
v_call: TRBV11-2
clone_size: few
j_call: TRBJ2-1